The T cell receptor beta chain described here comes from a study of siplizumab effects on memory and regulatory T cells. Study-wide findings and caveats: Suppression by proliferating Tregs derived from siplizumab cultures was not verified. Alloreactive sequences traceable to unstimulated CD4+ memory cells declined significantly under siplizumab. Memory cells seemed less diverse than naive T cells, which also seemed major contributors to the alloresponse.

Between the trimmed V and J ends, which lost 0 bases and 1 base, there was a span of 11 bases. Germline lookup yields CDR1 MNHEY and CDR2 SMNVEV (reference sequence). The CDR3 loop spans 16 amino acids. The data were produced by immunoSEQ multiplex PCR, yet TCRdb's version contains in-frame clones alone and is incomplete. The sample consists of 45,000 to 50,000 clones, approximately 84% of them appearing once. As regards this clone: Its antigen is unidentified.

This chain joins TRBV27 and TRBJ2-3, with D unresolved. The receptor's source is a human donor in good health. Sequencing was carried out using naive CD8+ T cells sorted from blood. Here the CDR3 DNA reads TGTGCCAGCAGTTTATCGATGGCCCCGGGCACAGATACGCAGTATTTT. The encoded protein is CASSLSMAPGTDTQYF.